This record covers a single TCR beta chain. This clone was counted between two and nine times. Its antigen target is currently unknown. Base quality data are lacking; no much larger clone is found one base away. This entry belongs to a study of a mutant IDH1 vaccine in newly diagnosed glioma (dated by TCRdb to about 2021). As for the study more broadly: Across visits V03 through V10, patients got a total of eight vaccinations, given in weeks 1, 3, 5, 7, 11, 15, 19 and 23. Vaccination began 4-6 weeks after radiotherapy alone, or alongside temozolomide cycles in the chemotherapy-containing groups. Of the roughly 32 patients who were treated, around 60% were male and roughly 38% were female, and the mean age was about 37 years. Before enrollment, most patients had been given radiochemotherapy with temozolomide as standard therapy, while the rest had received either radiotherapy alone or temozolomide alone. Peripheral blood samples were drawn at six visits, namely V03 (baseline), V05, V07, V10, V12 and V13. For exploratory analyses, longitudinal TCRB deep sequencing was carried out in about 25 treated patients wherever samples were available.

This sample's time point label indicates: week 23, last vaccination. Each vaccine dose was 300 ug of a 20-mer mutant IDH1 peptide in Montanide, given subcutaneously with topical imiquimod. All donors had newly diagnosed IDH1-mutant astrocytomas of WHO grade 3 or 4 that showed loss of nuclear ATRX. The samples were drawn from NOA16, a multicentre, single-arm, open-label phase I trial in Germany that tested a mutant IDH1 peptide vaccine in humans for the first time. Genomic DNA for TCRB sequencing was extracted from EDTA blood using the DNeasy Blood and Tissue Kit. Points the paper makes about the study in general: Immune responses induced by the vaccine were seen in roughly 95% of patients across multiple MHC alleles. No apparent relationship was observed between pseudoprogression and alterations in the top peripheral T cell clonotypes detected by TCRB sequencing. It was noted by the authors that analyses of patient blood samples could not be reproduced owing to sample limitations. Availability determined which PBMC samples were chosen for TCRB deep sequencing.

Counted from cysteine to phenylalanine, this CDR3 has 13 amino acids. Only the CDR3 DNA stays, 39 bases, in frame from base 1. The library was built by means of the immunoSEQ multiplex PCR assay. Rearranged TCR beta chain sequences were amplified with the hsTCRB Kit following the manufacturer's protocol. Sequencing of TCRB libraries was carried out on an Illumina MiSeq. The authors' analysis ran thus. The proprietary platform of the kit vendor was used for demultiplexing, trimming and gene mapping. TCRdb re-hosts the immuneACCESS table, in-frame sequences only. Its copies lack some clones; in the studies checked, an unresolved V gene accounts for under half of them, and the cause for the rest is not known. V and J calls and clone size are given by that table; D and trimming were obtained from the DNA. The sample table records approximately 45,000 clones; approximately 90% of these occur just once. The leading ten clones occupy about 3.9% of the sample.

The sequence was collected from a man aged 50 to 59 with glioma. This sequence uses TRBV21-1 and TRBJ1-1. TRBV21-1 constitutes a pseudogene. The specimen was PBMCs, collected from a glioma patient whose treatment included an IDH1 peptide vaccine. The CDR3 region: CASSKMGSTEAFF. The bases read TGTGCCAGCAGCAAAATGGGATCCACTGAAGCTTTCTTT.